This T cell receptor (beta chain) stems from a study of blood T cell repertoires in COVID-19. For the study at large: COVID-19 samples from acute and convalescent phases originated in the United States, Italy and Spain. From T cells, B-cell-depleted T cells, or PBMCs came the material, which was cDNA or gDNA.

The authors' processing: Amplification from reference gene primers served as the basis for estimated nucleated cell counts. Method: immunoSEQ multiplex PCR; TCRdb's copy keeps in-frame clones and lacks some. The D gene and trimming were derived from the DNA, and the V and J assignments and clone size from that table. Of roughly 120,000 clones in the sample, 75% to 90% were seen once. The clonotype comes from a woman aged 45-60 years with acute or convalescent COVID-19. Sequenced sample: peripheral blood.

CDR3 DNA: TGTGCCAGCAGCCCTCAAGGACTTCCTAATGAAAAACTGTTTTTT. Translation: CASSPQGLPNEKLFF. The genes are TRBV2 and TRBJ1-4; D unclear. The germline gives CDR1 SNHLY, CDR2 FYNNEI. V was trimmed by 6 bases and J by 3 bases, leaving 14 bases between them. This CDR3 is built from 15 residues.